What follows are 14 T cell receptor beta chains derived from one specimen sequenced in a study of T-cell reconstitution after alpha-beta-depleted transplantation in children. Molecular barcoding with unique molecular identifiers was used for the TCRbeta library. TCRdb re-called the PCR reads with MiXCR, one entry per CDR3 protein. The profile shows 350,000 to 400,000 distinct CDR3 sequences, approximately 20% of them singletons. Sequenced material: PBMCs from the stem cell graft donor, taken from the stem cell graft. The receptors originated from a human donor who donated a stem cell graft to a child with acute myeloid leukemia.

The chain has TRBV24-1 and TRBJ1-4; D unclear. CDR3 size: 16 residues. Trimming left V 7 bases short and J 8 bases short, with 22 bases between. Looked up from germline, CDR1 is KGHDR and CDR2 is SFDVKD. The CDR3 DNA is TGTGCCACCAGGATAAAATGCAACCCTGAGGAAGAAAAACTGTTTTTT. Amino acid sequence: CATRIKCNPEEEKLFF.

The CDR3 region has the DNA TGTGCCAGCAGTTTCCGGACAGATAATTCACCCCTCCACTTT. The encoded protein is CASSFRTDNSPLHF. J is TRBJ1-6 and V is TRBV28, with a weak D call TRBD1 (6 bases). Germline CDR1 reads MDHEN; CDR2 reads SYDVKM. The CDR3 is 14 amino acids. V was trimmed by 3 bases and J by 5 bases, leaving 8 bases between them. The complete variable domain, with remaining parts taken from reference TRBV28 and TRBJ1-6, reads DVKVTQSSRYLVKRTGEKVFLECVQDMDHENMFWYRQDPGLGLRLIYFSYDVKMKEKGDIPEGYSVSREKKERFSLILESASTNQTSMYLCASSFRTDNSPLHFGNGTRLTVT.

This clonotype was picked up many times. The chain has TRBV7-9 and TRBJ2-1; 9 bases are a match to TRBD1. From germline, CDR1 is SEHNR and CDR2 FQNEAQ (reference sequence). The CDR3 is made up of 17 amino acids. J was trimmed by 4 bases and V by 5 bases; bases with no gene match: 12. This CDR3 is CASSTNTGTGRYNEQFF. Here the CDR3 DNA reads TGTGCCAGCAGCACAAATACCGGGACAGGGCGTTACAATGAGCAGTTCTTC.

This clonotype appeared a few times. The V call is TRBV24-1, the J call TRBJ2-3; TRBD2 is a possible D gene (6 bases). Looked up from germline, CDR1 is KGHDR and CDR2 is SFDVKD. The CDR3 length is 15 residues. The V end was cut by 4 bases, the J end by 2 bases, with 12 bases between. CDR3 sequence reads: CATSDGGLATDTQYF. The DNA for the CDR3 is TGTGCCACCAGTGACGGGGGACTTGCCACAGATACGCAGTATTTT.

The chain recombines TRBV12-3 or TRBV12-4 with TRBJ1-1; 7 bases line up with TRBD1. The CDR3 runs 11 residues. The junction had 5 bases not matched to a gene; V was cut back by 6 bases and J by 10 bases. The CDR3: CASRTGTAAFF. CDR3 DNA sequence: TGTGCCAGCAGAACCGGGACAGCAGCTTTCTTT.

This clonotype was recorded at least ten times. The rearrangement uses TRBV29-1 and TRBJ1-2; 9 bases are shared with TRBD1. This CDR3 has 12 amino acids. Germline trimming cut 8 bases from V and 3 bases from J; bases unmatched to any gene: 4. CDR1 SQVTM and CDR2 ANQGSEA come from the germline V gene. The DNA of the CDR3 is TGCAGCCCGGACAGGGGAGACTATGGCTACACCTTC. Residues: CSPDRGDYGYTF.

This clonotype was seen more than once but under ten times. V is TRBV29-1 and J is TRBJ2-7; TRBD2 aligns across 8 bases. Germline CDR1 reads SQVTM; CDR2 reads ANQGSEA. Unmatched junction bases numbered 7, after V lost 6 bases and J lost 0 bases. The CDR3 totals 14 residues. CDR3: CSVPAGGLSYEQYF. The CDR3 coding sequence is TGCAGCGTACCCGCGGGAGGACTCTCCTACGAGCAGTACTTC.

The chain is built from TRBV5-1 and TRBJ1-6; TRBD1 is a possible D gene (5 bases). Trimming left V 0 bases short and J 6 bases short, with 13 bases between. Germline lookup yields CDR1 SGHRS and CDR2 YFSETQ. The CDR3 spans 16 residues. For the CDR3, the DNA is TGCGCCAGCAGCTTGGGGCAGGGTGTAGGTAATTCACCCCTCCACTTT. It yields the protein CASSLGQGVGNSPLHF.

This clonotype was seen only a few times. This chain links TRBV12-3 or TRBV12-4 with TRBJ2-1; D might be TRBD2 (6 bases). V was trimmed by 4 bases and J by 3 bases, leaving 16 bases between them. The CDR3 has 16 residues. CDR3 nucleotide sequence: TGTGCCAGCAGTTCCCATAGGGGAGCGGGCTACAATGAGCAGTTCTTC. Amino acid sequence: CASSSHRGAGYNEQFF.

This rearrangement joins TRBV5-1 to TRBJ1-1, with D maybe TRBD1 (6 bases). This CDR3 contains 13 residues. From germline, CDR1 is SGHRS and CDR2 YFSETQ. V lost 5 bases and J 7 bases, leaving 15 bases between the germline ends. For the CDR3, the DNA is TGCGCCAGCAGTTCTGGACAGCGCATTGAAGCTTTCTTT. It codes for CASSSGQRIEAFF.

The CDR3, as DNA: TGTGCCAGCAGTTACTCCTTGGCGGCGGAGACCCAGTACTTC. Encoded protein: CASSYSLAAETQYF. V is TRBV6-2 or TRBV6-3 and J is TRBJ2-5, with no clear D. Trimming removed 0 bases at V and 5 bases at J, with 10 bases between. The CDR3 runs to 14 residues. Germline V lookup: CDR1 MNHEY, CDR2 SVGEGT.

This clonotype was found many times. The CDR3 spells CSAAKTGKSKNIQYF. The CDR3 DNA reads as TGCAGTGCCGCTAAGACAGGGAAGTCCAAAAACATTCAGTACTTC. The chain combines TRBV20-1 with TRBJ2-4, with TRBD1 matching over 7 bases. The CDR3 extends over 15 amino acids. V dropped 6 bases and J dropped 2; count of bases not matched to a gene: 10. Per germline, CDR1 DFQATT and CDR2 SNEGSKA (reference sequence).

The table lists this clonotype with many counts. The genes are TRBV20-1 and TRBJ2-1, with D hard to call. There are 11 residues in the CDR3. The ends were cut back, 0 bases at V and 8 bases at J, with 5 bases in the middle. Germline-derived CDR1 and CDR2 are DFQATT and SNEGSKA (reference sequence). The CDR3 protein is CSARDEDEQFF. The CDR3 DNA reads TGCAGTGCTAGAGATGAAGATGAGCAGTTCTTC.

This rearrangement joins TRBV7-2 to TRBJ2-2; the D is unclear. The CDR3 consists of 15 residues. Trimming removed 1 base from V and 0 bases from J, with 6 bases in between. Germline V gives CDR1 SGHTA, CDR2 FQGNSA. CDR3 in amino acids: CASSLGPSNTGELFF. The CDR3 DNA is TGTGCCAGCAGCTTAGGACCTTCGAACACCGGGGAGCTGTTTTTT.